A single T cell receptor (beta chain) is shown here with its context. Antigen: not known. This entry is derived from a study of shared clonotypes between healthy human individuals. Germline assignment: CDR1 MDHEN and CDR2 SYDVKM. The CDR3 length is 18 residues. Trimming removed 3 bases from V and 0 bases from J; junction bases left unmatched: 10. This table comes from immunoSEQ multiplex PCR, and its TCRdb copy is limited to in-frame clones, with some not included. Of 950,000 to 1,100,000 clones in the sample, about 74% were seen once. Whole-study findings and limits: The study's rarefaction showed incomplete sorted-subset sequencing despite large depth. Among a few donors, approximately 5% of naive CD4 clonotypes were found in common. As a rule, naive subsets had a larger estimated richness than memory subsets.

The receptor's source is a man aged 18-30 years in good health. Sequenced: memory CD4+ T cells sorted from blood. As to subset: CD45RA-negative fraction. This chain uses TRBV28 with TRBJ1-4; 7 nucleotides match TRBD1. The CDR3 region has the DNA TGTGCCAGCAGTTTCTCCGAGACAGGGACCGCAACTAATGAAAAACTGTTTTTT. Protein: CASSFSETGTATNEKLFF.